This T cell receptor beta chain was recovered during a study of blood T cell repertoires in COVID-19. Turning to the study itself: From T cells, B-cell-depleted T cells, or PBMCs came the material, which was cDNA or gDNA.

The CDR3 consists of 14 residues. The germline gives CDR1 SGHDN, CDR2 FVKESK. Trimming pared 2 bases from V and 4 bases from J, leaving 11 bases between. In the authors' methods: Amplification from reference gene primers served as the basis for estimated nucleated cell counts. Clones were read by immunoSEQ multiplex PCR, and TCRdb kept only the in-frame ones, dropping some. From that table come the V and J calls and clone size; the DNA was used to work out D and trimming. The repertoire consists of some 150,000 clones, with about 88% occurring once and the leading ten covering about 1%. Sequenced: peripheral blood. The V call is TRBV14, the J call TRBJ1-1; D unclear. The sequence came from a man between 35 and 55 years old with acute or convalescent COVID-19. CDR3 amino acids: CASSQFSRGTEAFF. CDR3 coding DNA: TGTGCCAGCAGCCAATTTTCACGGGGCACTGAAGCTTTCTTT.